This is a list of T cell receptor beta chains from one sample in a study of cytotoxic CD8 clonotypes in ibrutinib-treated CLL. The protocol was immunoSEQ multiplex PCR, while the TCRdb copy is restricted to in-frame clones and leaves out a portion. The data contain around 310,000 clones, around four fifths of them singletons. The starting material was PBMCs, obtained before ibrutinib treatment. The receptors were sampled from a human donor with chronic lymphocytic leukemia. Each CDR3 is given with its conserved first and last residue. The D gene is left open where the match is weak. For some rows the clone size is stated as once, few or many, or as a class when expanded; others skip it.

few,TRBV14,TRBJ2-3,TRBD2,CASSQDISGTSGRSGTDTQYF,TGTGCCAGCAGCCAAGATATCTCGGGGACTAGCGGGAGAAGTGGCACAGATACGCAGTATTTT
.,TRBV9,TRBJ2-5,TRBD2,CASSVGLAQETQYF,TGTGCCAGCAGCGTCGGACTAGCCCAAGAGACCCAGTACTTC
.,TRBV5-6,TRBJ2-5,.,CASSLYLGIWSWQETQYF,TGTGCCAGCAGCTTGTATCTCGGTATTTGGTCGTGGCAAGAGACCCAGTACTTC
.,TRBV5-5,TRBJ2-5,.,CASSLATGFQETQYF,TGTGCCAGCAGCTTGGCCACAGGGTTCCAAGAGACCCAGTACTTC
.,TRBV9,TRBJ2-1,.,CASSVVGDLNEQFF,TGTGCCAGCAGCGTAGTTGGGGATTTGAATGAGCAGTTCTTC
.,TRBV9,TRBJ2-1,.,CASSVVLGLEQFF,TGTGCCAGCAGCGTAGTGTTAGGACTAGAGCAGTTCTTC
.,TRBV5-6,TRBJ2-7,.,CASSFSGVTYEQYF,TGTGCCAGCAGCTTTAGTGGGGTTACCTACGAGCAGTACTTC
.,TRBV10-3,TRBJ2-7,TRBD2,CAISEFGTGGPGEQYF,TGTGCCATCAGTGAGTTCGGGACGGGAGGGCCGGGGGAGCAGTACTTC
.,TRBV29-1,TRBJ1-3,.,CSVVSGWGNTIYF,TGCAGCGTTGTAAGCGGATGGGGAAACACCATATATTTT
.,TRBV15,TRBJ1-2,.,CATSRERSYGYTF,TGTGCCACCAGCAGAGAACGGTCTTATGGCTACACCTTC
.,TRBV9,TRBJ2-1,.,CASSLLGGLGAEQFF,TGTGCCAGCAGCCTCCTAGGGGGGTTAGGAGCTGAGCAGTTCTTC
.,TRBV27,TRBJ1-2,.,CASSLRRSNYGYTF,TGTGCCAGCAGTTTGCGGCGGAGTAACTATGGCTACACCTTC
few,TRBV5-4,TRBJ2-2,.,CASSLGLTGELFF,TGTGCCAGCAGCTTGGGTCTCACCGGGGAGCTGTTTTTT
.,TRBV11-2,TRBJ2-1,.,CASSLYLGRDNEQFF,TGTGCCAGCAGCTTGTATCTAGGACGAGACAATGAGCAGTTCTTC
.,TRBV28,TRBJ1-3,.,CASSLNQGWTSGNTIYF,TGTGCCAGCAGCCTCAATCAAGGTTGGACCTCTGGAAACACCATATATTTT
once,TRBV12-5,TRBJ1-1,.,CASAPRGYTEAFF,TGTGCTAGTGCCCCGCGGGGATACACTGAAGCTTTCTTT
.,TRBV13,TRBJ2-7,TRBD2,CASSWGTGLAGGQYF,TGTGCCAGCAGCTGGGGGACGGGACTAGCGGGAGGGCAGTACTTC
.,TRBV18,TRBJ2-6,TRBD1,CASSLGQGASGANVLTF,TGTGCCAGCTCACTGGGACAGGGGGCAAGTGGGGCCAACGTCCTGACTTTC
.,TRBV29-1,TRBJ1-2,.,CSVSLGEYGYTF,TGCAGCGTTTCACTAGGGGAGTATGGCTACACCTTC
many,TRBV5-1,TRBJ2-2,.,CASSLGLDSVGELFF,TGCGCCAGCAGCTTGGGTCTGGACTCGGTGGGGGAGCTGTTTTTT
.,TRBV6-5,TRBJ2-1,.,CASSTAGRREFF,TGTGCCAGCAGTACGGCGGGGCGGAGGGAGTTCTTC
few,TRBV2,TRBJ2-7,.,CASTEEARRTVEQYF,TGTGCCAGCACCGAGGAGGCCAGGAGGACCGTCGAGCAGTACTTC
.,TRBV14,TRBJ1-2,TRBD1,CASSPLSDRGRRGYTF,TGTGCCAGCAGCCCATTATCCGACAGGGGGCGAAGGGGCTACACCTTC
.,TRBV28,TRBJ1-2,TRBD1,CASSLKRGPLYGYTF,TGTGCCAGCAGTTTAAAGAGGGGGCCTCTCTATGGCTACACCTTC
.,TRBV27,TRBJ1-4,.,CASSRTRWSEKLFF,TGTGCCAGCAGTAGGACTAGATGGTCGGAAAAACTGTTTTTT
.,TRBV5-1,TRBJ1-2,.,CASSLGGYYGYTF,TGCGCCAGCAGCTTGGGGGGATACTATGGCTACACCTTC
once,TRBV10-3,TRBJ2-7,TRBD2,CAIRKEQGTSWVEQYF,TGTGCCATCAGGAAAGAACAAGGGACTAGTTGGGTCGAGCAGTACTTC
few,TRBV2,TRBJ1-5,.,CASSAGDQPQHF,TGTGCCAGCAGTGCGGGGGATCAGCCCCAGCATTTT
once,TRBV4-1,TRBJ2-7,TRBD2,CASSQQETSGSTYEQYF,TGCGCCAGCAGCCAACAAGAGACTAGCGGGAGTACCTACGAGCAGTACTTC
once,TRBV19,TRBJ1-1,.,CASSTARDRNPEAFF,TGTGCCAGTAGTACCGCAAGAGACAGGAATCCTGAAGCTTTCTTT
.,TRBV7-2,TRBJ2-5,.,CASSPLEPVYRETQYF,TGTGCCAGCAGCCCACTCGAACCGGTGTATAGAGAGACCCAGTACTTC
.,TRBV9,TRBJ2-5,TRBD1,CASSPRTGSYETQYF,TGTGCCAGCAGCCCAAGGACAGGGTCTTACGAGACCCAGTACTTC
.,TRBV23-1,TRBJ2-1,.,CASSQYPSRGLNEQFF,TGCGCCAGCAGTCAATATCCGTCTAGGGGTCTCAATGAGCAGTTCTTC
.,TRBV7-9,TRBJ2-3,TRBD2,CASSPTLAGKTDTQYF,TGTGCCAGCAGCCCAACCCTAGCGGGAAAAACAGATACGCAGTATTTT
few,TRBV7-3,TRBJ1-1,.,CASSPGPRSLEAFF,TGTGCCAGCAGCCCCGGACCGAGGTCTCTTGAAGCTTTCTTT
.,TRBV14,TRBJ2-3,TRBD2,CASNWGGRIDTQYF,TGTGCCAGCAACTGGGGCGGGAGGATAGATACGCAGTATTTT
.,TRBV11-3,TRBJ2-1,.,CASSLVSVGEQFF,TGTGCCAGCAGCTTAGTTAGCGTAGGTGAGCAGTTCTTC
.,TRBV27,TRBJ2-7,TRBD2,CASSLLAGAFGEQYF,TGTGCCAGCAGTCTACTAGCGGGAGCTTTCGGCGAGCAGTACTTC
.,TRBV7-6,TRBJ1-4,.,CASSPRQENEKLFF,TGTGCCAGCAGCCCACGGCAAGAAAACGAAAAACTGTTTTTT
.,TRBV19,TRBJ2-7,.,CASSIDGGRYEQYF,TGTGCCAGTAGTATAGACGGGGGTCGCTACGAGCAGTACTTC
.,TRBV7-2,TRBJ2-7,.,CASSPRGGYYEQYF,TGTGCCAGCAGCCCGAGGGGCGGATACTACGAGCAGTACTTC
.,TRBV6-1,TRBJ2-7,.,CASSEDVGVRYEQYF,TGTGCCAGCAGTGAAGACGTGGGAGTAAGGTACGAGCAGTACTTC